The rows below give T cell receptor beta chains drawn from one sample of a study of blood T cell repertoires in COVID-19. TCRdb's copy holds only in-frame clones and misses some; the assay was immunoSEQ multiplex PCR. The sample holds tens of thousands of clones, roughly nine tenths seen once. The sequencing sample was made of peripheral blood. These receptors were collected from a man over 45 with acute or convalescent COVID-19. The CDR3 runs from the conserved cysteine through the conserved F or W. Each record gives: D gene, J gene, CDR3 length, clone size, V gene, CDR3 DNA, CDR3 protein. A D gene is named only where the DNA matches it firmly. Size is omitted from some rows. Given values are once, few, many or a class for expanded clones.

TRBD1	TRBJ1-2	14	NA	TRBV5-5	TGTGCCAGCAGCCCACAGGGGTCTAACTATGGCTACACCTTC	CASSPQGSNYGYTF
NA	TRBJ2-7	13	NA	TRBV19	TGTGCCAGTAAGGGGACTGAGAGGATCGAGCAGTACTTC	CASKGTERIEQYF
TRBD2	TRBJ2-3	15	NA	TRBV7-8	TGTGCCAGCAGCTTAAGGCTAGCGGGTGTAGATACGCAGTATTTT	CASSLRLAGVDTQYF
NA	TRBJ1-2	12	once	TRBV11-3	TGTGCCAGCAGCCTCCAAGGGGTTGGCTACACCTTC	CASSLQGVGYTF
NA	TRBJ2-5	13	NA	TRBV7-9	TGTGCCAGCAGCTTTAACAGCCAAGAGACCCAGTACTTC	CASSFNSQETQYF
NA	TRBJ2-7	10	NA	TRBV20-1	TGCAGTGCCGGGGGCTACGAGCAGTACTTC	CSAGGYEQYF
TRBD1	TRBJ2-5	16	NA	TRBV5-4	TGTGCCAGCAGCTCGGCAGACAGGGGGTTGGGAGAGACCCAGTACTTC	CASSSADRGLGETQYF
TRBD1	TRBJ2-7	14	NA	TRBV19	TGTGCCACTGGGACAGGGAAGAGGGTTAGCGAGCAGTACTTC	CATGTGKRVSEQYF
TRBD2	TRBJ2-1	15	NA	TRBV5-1	TGCGCCAGCAGCATCACTAGCGGGAGGTTCGATGAGCAGTTCTTC	CASSITSGRFDEQFF
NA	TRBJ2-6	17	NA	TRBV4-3	TGCGCCAGCAGCCAAGAGGGGCTACCCTCTGGGGCCAACGTCCTGACTTTC	CASSQEGLPSGANVLTF
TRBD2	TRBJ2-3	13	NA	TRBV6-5	TGTGCCAGCAGTTACATTAGCGGGGGGGACCAGTATTTT	CASSYISGGDQYF
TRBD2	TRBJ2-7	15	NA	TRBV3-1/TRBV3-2	TGTGCCAGCAGCCAAGTAGCGGGGCCTAGGGACGAGCAGTACTTC	CASSQVAGPRDEQYF
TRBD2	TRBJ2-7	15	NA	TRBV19	TGTGCCAGTAGTCCGTCTAGCGGGAGGGCCTACGAGCAGTACTTC	CASSPSSGRAYEQYF
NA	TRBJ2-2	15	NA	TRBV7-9	TGTGCCAGCGTTGCGACGGGAGTAGGCACCGGGGAGCTGTTTTTT	CASVATGVGTGELFF
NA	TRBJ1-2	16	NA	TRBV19	TGTGCCAGTAGTAAGAGGCATTTACAGGCTAACTATGGCTACACCTTC	CASSKRHLQANYGYTF
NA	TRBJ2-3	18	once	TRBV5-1	TGCGCCAGCAGCCCGAGGGTGGCTAGCACTCTTACCGCAGATACGCAGTATTTT	CASSPRVASTLTADTQYF
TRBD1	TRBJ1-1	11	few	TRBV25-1	TGTGCCAGCAGGCGGACAGGTGAAGCTTTCTTT	CASRRTGEAFF
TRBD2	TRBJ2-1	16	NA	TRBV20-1	TGCAGTGCTAGTCATGGACTAGCGGGAGGCGGCGATGAGCAGTTCTTC	CSASHGLAGGGDEQFF
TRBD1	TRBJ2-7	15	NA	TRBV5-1	TGCGCCAGCAGCCCCGGGACAGGGGTCTCCTACGAGCAGTACTTC	CASSPGTGVSYEQYF
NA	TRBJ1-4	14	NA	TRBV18	TGTGCCAGCTCACTTCTTGCAACTAATGAAAAACTGTTTTTT	CASSLLATNEKLFF
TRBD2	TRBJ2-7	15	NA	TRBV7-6	TGTGCCAGCAGCTTAGAACTAGCGGGAACCTACGAGCAGTACTTC	CASSLELAGTYEQYF
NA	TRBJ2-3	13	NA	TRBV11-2	TGTGCCAGCGAGCCGGGAAGCACAGATACGCAGTATTTT	CASEPGSTDTQYF
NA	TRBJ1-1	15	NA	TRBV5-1	TGCGCCAGCAGCCCCCCCAATTGGCAGGGAACTGAAGCTTTCTTT	CASSPPNWQGTEAFF
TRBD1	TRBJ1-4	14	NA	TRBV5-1	TGCGCCAGCAGCGACGGACAGGGTAACGAAAAACTGTTTTTT	CASSDGQGNEKLFF
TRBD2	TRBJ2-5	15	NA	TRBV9	TGTGCCAGCAGCGCAGGTACAGCGGGAACATCTACCCAGTACTTC	CASSAGTAGTSTQYF
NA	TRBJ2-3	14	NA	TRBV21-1	TGTGCCAGCAGCATTACAGGGTTTAAAGATACGCAGTATTTT	CASSITGFKDTQYF
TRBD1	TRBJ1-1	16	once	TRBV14	TGTGCCAGCAGCCAATGGTCGGGAAGGGGGCTTGGTGAAGCTTTCTTT	CASSQWSGRGLGEAFF
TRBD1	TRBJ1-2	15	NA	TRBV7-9	TGTGCCAGCAGCTTAGACAGGGGGCGCGACTATGGCTACACCTTC	CASSLDRGRDYGYTF
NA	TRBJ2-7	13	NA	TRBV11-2	TGTGCCAGCAGCTGGTTGGGGGGCTACGAGCAGTACTTC	CASSWLGGYEQYF
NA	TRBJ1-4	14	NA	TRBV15	TGTGCCACCAGCAGAGATACGGGCGGAGGAAAACTGTTTTTT	CATSRDTGGGKLFF
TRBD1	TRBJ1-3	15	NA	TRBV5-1	TGCGCCAGCAGCTTGGGGGACAGCTCTGGAAACACCATATATTTT	CASSLGDSSGNTIYF
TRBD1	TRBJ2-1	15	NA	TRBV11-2	TGTGCCAGCAGCTGGGGACAGGGTGGTCGGAATGAGCAGTTCTTC	CASSWGQGGRNEQFF
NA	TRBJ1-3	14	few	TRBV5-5	TGTGCCAGCAGCTTGGGGGCCTCTGGAAACACCATATATTTT	CASSLGASGNTIYF
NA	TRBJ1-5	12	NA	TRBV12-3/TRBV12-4	TGTGCCAGCAGTCACACCAATCAGCCCCAGCATTTT	CASSHTNQPQHF
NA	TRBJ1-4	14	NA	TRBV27	TGTGCCAGCAGTTTATCCGGGGTGGGTGAAAAACTGTTTTTT	CASSLSGVGEKLFF
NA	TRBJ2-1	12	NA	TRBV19	TGTGCCAGTAGTCTCCTCGGGAATGAGCAGTTCTTC	CASSLLGNEQFF
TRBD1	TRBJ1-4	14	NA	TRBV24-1	TGTGCCACCAGTGACCCGGGACAGGGTGAAAAACTGTTTTTT	CATSDPGQGEKLFF
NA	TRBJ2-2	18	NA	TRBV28	TGTGCCAGCAGTTCGCGGGGTCCCGGACGGACCCTTACCGGGGAGCTGTTTTTT	CASSSRGPGRTLTGELFF
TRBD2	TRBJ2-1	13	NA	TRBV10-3	TGTGCCATCATGGGTGGCGGGAGCAATGAGCAGTTCTTC	CAIMGGGSNEQFF
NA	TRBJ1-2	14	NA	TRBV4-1	TGCGCCAGCAGCCAAGAGGGGGCAAACTATGGCTACACCTTC	CASSQEGANYGYTF
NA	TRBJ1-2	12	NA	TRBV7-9	TGTGCCAGCAGCTTAGTCCTCTATGGCTACACCTTC	CASSLVLYGYTF
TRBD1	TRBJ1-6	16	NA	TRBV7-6	TGTGCCAGCAGCTCGCAAGGGACAGCCAATAATTCACCCCTCCACTTT	CASSSQGTANNSPLHF
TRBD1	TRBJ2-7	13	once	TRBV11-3	TGTGCCACCCGGGACAGGGCCACCTACGAGCAGTACTTC	CATRDRATYEQYF
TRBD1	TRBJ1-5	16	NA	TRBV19	TGTGCCAGTAGTACCTCCGGGACAGGGGCCCGTCAGCCCCAGCATTTT	CASSTSGTGARQPQHF
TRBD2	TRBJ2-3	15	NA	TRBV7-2	TGTGCCAGCAGCTTAGAGGCGGGAGGGCCAGATACGCAGTATTTT	CASSLEAGGPDTQYF
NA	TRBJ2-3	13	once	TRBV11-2	TGTGCCAGCAGAAGCCTAGCTACAGATACGCAGTATTTT	CASRSLATDTQYF
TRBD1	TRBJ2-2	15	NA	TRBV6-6	TGTGCCAGCAGAATAGACAGGGGGAACACCGGGGAGCTGTTTTTT	CASRIDRGNTGELFF
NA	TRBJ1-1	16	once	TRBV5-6	TGTGCCAGCAGCTTGTTTCGGGCAGGGGCAAACACTGAAGCTTTCTTT	CASSLFRAGANTEAFF
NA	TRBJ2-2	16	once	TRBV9	TGTGCCAGCAGCGTAAGGGGGGGACCCAACACCGGGGAGCTGTTTTTT	CASSVRGGPNTGELFF
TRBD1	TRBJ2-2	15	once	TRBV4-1	TGCGCCAGCAGCCAAGGGACAGGGGGGAGCGGGGAGCTGTTTTTT	CASSQGTGGSGELFF
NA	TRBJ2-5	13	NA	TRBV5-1	TGCGCCAGCAGTTCCCTAGCAGGAGAGACCCAGTACTTC	CASSSLAGETQYF
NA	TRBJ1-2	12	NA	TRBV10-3	TGTGCCATCTCGGCCAGGATGCATGGCTACACCTTC	CAISARMHGYTF
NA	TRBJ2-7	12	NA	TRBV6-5	TGTGCCAGCAGTTCGGAAGGGAGTAGGCGGTACTTC	CASSSEGSRRYF